The clone carrying this T cell receptor beta chain is medium-sized in the sample. Its matching antigen is unknown. The record originates from a study of T cell repertoires in aging, cancer and after chemotherapy. In the study overall: Six age groups, ranging from 30 or younger to 70 or older, included the donors. Patients with glioblastoma brain tumors were sampled before and after temozolomide-based therapy. Around 10 million TCR reads were in the whole dataset.

Multiplex touch-down PCR with TRB-A/B primers amplified rearranged V-D-J TRB sequences. TCRdb redid the calling of the multiplex PCR reads with MiXCR, one entry per CDR3 protein. The sample records 1,000 to 1,500 distinct CDR3 sequences, around 21% being singletons. Overall study findings and caveats: Age-matched healthy donors had significantly more diverse, less clonal blood TCR repertoires than untreated cancer patients.

The V and J ends lost 2 bases and 0 bases, in that order; junction bases with no gene match: 4. Looked up from germline, CDR1 is KGHSH and CDR2 is LQKENI. This CDR3 contains 15 residues. The template was genomic DNA from peripheral blood, not RNA. V usage is TRBV18 and J usage is TRBJ2-7, with 7 bases matching TRBD1. The sample comprised blood. The source is a human donor with a solid tumor. CDR3 residues: CASSPTQGDSYEQYF. CDR3 nucleotide sequence: TGTGCCAGCTCACCAACGCAGGGGGACTCCTACGAGCAGTACTTC. Full variable domain (rest looked up from reference TRBV18 and TRBJ2-7): NAGVMQNPRHLVRRRGQEARLRCSPMKGHSHVYWYRQLPEEGLKFMVYLQKENIIDESGMPKERFSAEFPKEGPSILRIQQVVRGDSAAYFCASSPTQGDSYEQYFGPGTRLTVT.